The 8 T cell receptor beta chains below all came from one sample that was sequenced in a study of T cells in Graves' hyperthyroidism and ophthalmopathy. The investigators amplified TCR beta CDR3 regions from RNA transcripts. TCR CDR3 regions were first amplified by RT-PCR with HTBI primers. MiXCR was run by TCRdb on the multiplex PCR reads, yielding one entry per CDR3 protein. The sample records roughly 49,000 distinct CDR3 sequences, approximately 58% being singletons. The material sequenced was peripheral blood or thyroid tissue (not recorded which). Every receptor here comes from a man between 18 and 35 years old with Graves' hyperthyroidism.

The rearrangement links TRBV2 to TRBJ2-7; 7 bases are shared with TRBD1. Looked up from germline, CDR1 is SNHLY and CDR2 is FYNNEI. Trimming removed 7 bases from V and 3 bases from J; junction bases left unmatched: 12. This CDR3 spans 15 amino acids. DNA for the CDR3: TGTGCCAGCAACCCACGACGGGACAGCCTCTACGAGCAGTACTTC. Translating gives CASNPRRDSLYEQYF.

J is TRBJ1-5 and V is TRBV7-2; the match to TRBD1 covers 8 bases. The CDR3 spans 16 residues. Looked up from germline, CDR1 is SGHTA and CDR2 is FQGNSA. J was trimmed by 3 bases and V by 6 bases; bases with no gene match: 10. In nucleotides, the CDR3 is TGTGCCAGCAGGGGAGGTGGGACAGGCAACAATCAGCCCCAGCATTTT. This sequence encodes CASRGGGTGNNQPQHF.

The gene calls are TRBV7-2 and TRBJ2-2; D may be TRBD1 or TRBD2 (5 bases each). Germline loops: CDR1 SGHTA, CDR2 FQGNSA. The ends were cut back, 5 bases at V and 2 bases at J, with 12 bases in the middle. The CDR3 covers 15 residues. The DNA for the CDR3 is TGTGCCAGCAGCAGGGGCGGAGGCAACACCGGGGAGCTGTTTTTT. Amino acid sequence: CASSRGGGNTGELFF.

This clonotype was seen many times. This chain connects TRBV20-1 to TRBJ1-4, with D hard to call. V was shortened by 0 bases and J by 0 bases, with 8 bases between the two germline ends. Germline-derived CDR1 and CDR2 are DFQATT and SNEGSKA (reference sequence). The CDR3 is 15 amino acids. The CDR3 DNA is TGCAGTGCTAGAGATAGCTCGGCAACTAATGAAAAACTGTTTTTT. This codes for CSARDSSATNEKLFF.

The V gene is TRBV19, the J gene TRBJ2-7; TRBD1 might be the D (6 bases). Germline V CDR1 and CDR2: LNHDA, SQIVND (reference sequence). CDR3 length equals 14 residues. Trimming took off 7 bases at V and 2 bases at J, with 15 bases between the two ends. Here the CDR3 DNA reads TGTGCCAGTAATAACGGAGAGGGGGCCTACGAGCAGTACTTC. The encoded protein is CASNNGEGAYEQYF.

This sequence joins TRBV11-2 and TRBJ1-6, with 7 bases identical to TRBD1. Germline V gene lookup returns CDR1 SGHAT and CDR2 FQNNGV. V lost 7 bases to trimming and J lost 7 bases; unmatched junction nucleotides: 7. The CDR3 covers 14 residues. The CDR3 coding sequence is TGTGCCAGCACCTTCACAGGGGAAAATTCACCCCTCCACTTT. Protein product: CASTFTGENSPLHF.

This clonotype was counted ten times or more. The chain is built from TRBV7-2 and TRBJ2-7; 10 bases fit TRBD1. This CDR3 region has 17 residues. Germline V gene sequence: CDR1 SGHTA, CDR2 FQGNSA. Trimming took 3 bases from V and 3 from J; bases not matched to a gene: 11. In nucleotides, the CDR3 is TGTGCCAGCAGCTTCCGGGACAGGGGACATTACTTCTACGAGCAGTACTTC. Translated: CASSFRDRGHYFYEQYF.

The chain combines TRBV5-1 with TRBJ2-7, with D tentatively TRBD1 or TRBD2 (5 bases each). From germline, CDR1 is SGHRS and CDR2 YFSETQ. Deletions cut 2 bases from V and 0 bases from J, with 15 bases between. The CDR3 length is 16 residues. The CDR3 sequence is CASSFGAGETSYEQYF. For the CDR3, the DNA is TGCGCCAGCAGCTTTGGGGCGGGTGAGACCTCCTACGAGCAGTACTTC.